These T cell receptor beta chains were read from a single sample in a study of blood T cells in healthy people across ages. Via MiXCR, TCRdb re-called the 5' RACE reads, giving one row per CDR3 protein. The sample lists around 1,900,000 distinct CDR3 sequences; about 39% were seen once. Sequenced input: blood. Source of these receptors: a human donor in good health. Each CDR3 is given with its conserved first and last residue. The order of the fields is D gene, V gene, J gene, clone size, CDR3 DNA, CDR3 protein. The D gene is left open where the match is weak. Part of the rows lack a size; the others show once, few, many or a class for expanded clones.

TRBD2,TRBV4-3,TRBJ2-1,.,TGCGCCAGCAGCCAAGATATGCAGCGGGGGGCCTACAATGAGCAGTTCTTC,CASSQDMQRGAYNEQFF
.,TRBV6-1,TRBJ2-2,few,TGTGCCAGCAGTGTGCCCGGGGAGCTGTTTTTT,CASSVPGELFF
TRBD1,TRBV7-6,TRBJ2-5,.,TGTGCCAGCAGCACCTCGACAGGGGCCCCCTACGAGCGGTACTTC,CASSTSTGAPYERYF
.,TRBV6-5,TRBJ2-7,.,TGTGCCAGCAGTCAGTCCTCCCACAAGCACTACGAGCAGTACTTC,CASSQSSHKHYEQYF
TRBD1,TRBV5-1,TRBJ1-1,.,TGCGCCAGCAGCTGGGCAGGGGGGGTTGAAGCTTTCTTT,CASSWAGGVEAFF
.,TRBV20-1,TRBJ1-1,few,TGCAGTGCTAGTCACTATGGGCCATCCCCAAGGACTGAAGCTTTCTTT,CSASHYGPSPRTEAFF
.,TRBV5-1,TRBJ2-7,.,TGCGCCAGCAGCTTGGAACCCGGGACCTCCTACGAGCAGTACTTC,CASSLEPGTSYEQYF
TRBD2,TRBV27,TRBJ2-1,.,TGTGCCAGCATAAAAGTAGCGGGGGCAAACAATGAGCAGTTCTTC,CASIKVAGANNEQFF
TRBD2,TRBV20-1,TRBJ2-5,.,TGCAGTGCTAGAGATCTGAAGGGACTAGCCCAAAAAGAGACCCAGTACTTC,CSARDLKGLAQKETQYF
TRBD1,TRBV12-3/TRBV12-4,TRBJ2-1,few,TGTGCCAGCAGTCCACGGGACAGGGGAGGTCATGAGCAGTTCTTC,CASSPRDRGGHEQFF
.,TRBV9,TRBJ2-7,.,TGTGCCAGCAGCGGGGGTAGTGACAGTACCTACGAGCAGTACTTC,CASSGGSDSTYEQYF
TRBD1,TRBV9,TRBJ2-3,many,TGTGCCAGCAGCGAGCAGGGGGCTTTAGTGGCAGATACGCAGTATTTT,CASSEQGALVADTQYF
TRBD1,TRBV20-1,TRBJ2-7,many,TGCAGTGCCATACCCCGCCTGGGACAGCTCTACGAGCAGTACTTC,CSAIPRLGQLYEQYF
TRBD1,TRBV7-2,TRBJ2-2,.,TGTGCCAGCAGCTTACCCGGGACAGGGTTTTCGTACACCGGGGAGCTGTTTTTT,CASSLPGTGFSYTGELFF
.,TRBV5-1,TRBJ2-1,many,TGCGCCAGCAGCTTGGATGAGGGTTGGTGGTCAAGCGATGAGCAGTTCTTC,CASSLDEGWWSSDEQFF